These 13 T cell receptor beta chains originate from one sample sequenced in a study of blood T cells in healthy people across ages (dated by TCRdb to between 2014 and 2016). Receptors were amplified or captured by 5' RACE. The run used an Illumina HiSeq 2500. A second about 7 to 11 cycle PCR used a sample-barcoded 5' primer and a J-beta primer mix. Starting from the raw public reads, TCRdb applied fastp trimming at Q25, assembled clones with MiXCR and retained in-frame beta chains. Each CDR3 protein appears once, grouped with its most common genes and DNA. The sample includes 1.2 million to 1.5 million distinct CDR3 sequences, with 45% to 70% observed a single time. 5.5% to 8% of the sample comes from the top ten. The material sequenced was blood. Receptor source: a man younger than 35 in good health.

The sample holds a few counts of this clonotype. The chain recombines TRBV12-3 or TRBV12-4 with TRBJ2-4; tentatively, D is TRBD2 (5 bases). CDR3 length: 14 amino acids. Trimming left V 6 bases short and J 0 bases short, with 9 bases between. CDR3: CASSPTRAKNIQYF. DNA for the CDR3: TGTGCCAGCAGCCCAACTAGAGCCAAAAACATTCAGTACTTC.

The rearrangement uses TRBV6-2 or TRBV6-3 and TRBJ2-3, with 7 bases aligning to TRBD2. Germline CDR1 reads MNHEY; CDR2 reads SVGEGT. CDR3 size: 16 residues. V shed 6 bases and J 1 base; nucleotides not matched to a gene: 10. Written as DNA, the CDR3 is TGTGCCAGCAGAACAAGGGGCGGGAGAGGCACAGATACGCAGTATTTT. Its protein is CASRTRGGRGTDTQYF.

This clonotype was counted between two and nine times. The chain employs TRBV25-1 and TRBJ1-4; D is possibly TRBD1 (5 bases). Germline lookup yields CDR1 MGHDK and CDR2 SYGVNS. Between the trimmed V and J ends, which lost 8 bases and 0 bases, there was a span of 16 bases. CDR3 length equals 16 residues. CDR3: CASSRGTPATNEKLFF. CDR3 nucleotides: TGTGCCAGCTCACGGGGCACCCCCGCAACTAATGAAAAACTGTTTTTT. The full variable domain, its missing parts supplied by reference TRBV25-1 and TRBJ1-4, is EADIYQTPRYLVIGTGKKITLECSQTMGHDKMYWYQQDPGMELHLIHYSYGVNSTEKGDLSSESTVSRIRTEHFPLTLESARPSHTSQYLCASSRGTPATNEKLFFGSGTQLSVL.

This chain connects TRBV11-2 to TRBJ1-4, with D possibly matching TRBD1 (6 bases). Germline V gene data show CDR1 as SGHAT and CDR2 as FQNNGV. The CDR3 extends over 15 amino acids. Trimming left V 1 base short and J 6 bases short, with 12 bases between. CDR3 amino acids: CASSLGGASYEKLFF. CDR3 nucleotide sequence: TGTGCCAGCAGCTTAGGGGGGGCCTCGTATGAAAAACTGTTTTTT.

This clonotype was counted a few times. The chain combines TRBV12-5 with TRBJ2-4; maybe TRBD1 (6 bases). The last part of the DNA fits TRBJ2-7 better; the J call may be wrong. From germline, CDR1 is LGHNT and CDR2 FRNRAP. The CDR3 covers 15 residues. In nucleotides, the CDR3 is TGTGCTAGTGGTTTCATTCTTCGGGACAAATACGAGCAGTACTTC. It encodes CASGFILRDKYEQYF.

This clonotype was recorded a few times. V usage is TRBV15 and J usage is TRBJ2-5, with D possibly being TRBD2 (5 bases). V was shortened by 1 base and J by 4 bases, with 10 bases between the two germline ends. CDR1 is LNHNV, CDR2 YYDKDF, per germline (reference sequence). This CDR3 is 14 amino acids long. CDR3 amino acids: CATSRVPRGETQYF. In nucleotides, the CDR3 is TGTGCCACCAGCAGAGTCCCCCGGGGAGAGACCCAGTACTTC.

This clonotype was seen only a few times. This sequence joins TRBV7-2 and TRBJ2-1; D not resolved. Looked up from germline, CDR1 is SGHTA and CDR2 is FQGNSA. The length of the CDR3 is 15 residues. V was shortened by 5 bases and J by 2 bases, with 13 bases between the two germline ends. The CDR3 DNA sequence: TGTGCCAGCAGCCCTCCCCCGGGTCCCTACAATGAGCAGTTCTTC. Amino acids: CASSPPPGPYNEQFF.

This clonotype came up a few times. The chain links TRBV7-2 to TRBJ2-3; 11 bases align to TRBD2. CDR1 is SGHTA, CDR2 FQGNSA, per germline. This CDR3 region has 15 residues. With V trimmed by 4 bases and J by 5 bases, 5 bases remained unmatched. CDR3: CASSSSSGRKDTQYF. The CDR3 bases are TGTGCCAGCAGCTCGTCTAGCGGGAGGAAAGATACGCAGTATTTT. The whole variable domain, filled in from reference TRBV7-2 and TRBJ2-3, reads GAGVSQSPSNKVTEKGKDVELRCDPISGHTALYWYRQSLGQGLEFLIYFQGNSAPDKSGLPSDRFSAERTGGSVSTLTIQRTQQEDSAVYLCASSSSSGRKDTQYFGPGTRLTVL.

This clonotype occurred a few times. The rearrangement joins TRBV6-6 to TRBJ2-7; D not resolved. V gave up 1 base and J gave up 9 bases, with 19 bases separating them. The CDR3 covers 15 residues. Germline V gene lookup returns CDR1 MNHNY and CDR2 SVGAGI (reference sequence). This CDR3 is CASSYLGRAPEVQYF. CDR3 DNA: TGTGCCAGCAGTTACTTGGGCCGGGCCCCAGAAGTGCAGTACTTC.

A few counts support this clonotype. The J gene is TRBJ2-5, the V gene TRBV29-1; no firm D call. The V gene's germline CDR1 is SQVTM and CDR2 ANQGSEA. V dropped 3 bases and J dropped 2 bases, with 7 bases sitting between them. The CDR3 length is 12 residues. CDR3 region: CSVDAEQETQYF. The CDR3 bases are TGCAGCGTTGACGCAGAGCAAGAGACCCAGTACTTC.

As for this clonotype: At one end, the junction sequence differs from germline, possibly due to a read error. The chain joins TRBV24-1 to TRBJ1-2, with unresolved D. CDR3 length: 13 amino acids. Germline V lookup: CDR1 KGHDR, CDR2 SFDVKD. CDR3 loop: CATSEERFYGCTF. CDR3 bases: TGTGCCACCAGCGAGGAGAGGTTCTATGGCTGCACCTTC.

CDR3 nucleotide sequence: TGTGCCAGCAGCTCACCGGGAATAGAAGAGACCCAGTACTTC. Translating gives CASSSPGIEETQYF. The rearrangement uses TRBV7-2 and TRBJ2-5, with D possibly TRBD2 on 5 matching bases. The CDR3 runs to 14 residues. The V end was cut by 4 bases, the J end by 3 bases, with 12 bases between. In germline, CDR1 is SGHTA, CDR2 FQGNSA.

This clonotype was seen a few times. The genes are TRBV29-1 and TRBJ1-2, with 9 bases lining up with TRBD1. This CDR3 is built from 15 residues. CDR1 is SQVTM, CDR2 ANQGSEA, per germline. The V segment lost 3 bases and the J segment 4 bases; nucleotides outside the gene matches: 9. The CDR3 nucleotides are TGCAGCGTTGAGGGGACAGGGCTATTCACCTATGGCTACACCTTC. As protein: CSVEGTGLFTYGYTF.